The 25 T cell receptor beta chains in this list originate from one sample, sequenced in a study of vaccination and CD4 T cells after COVID-19 (dated by TCRdb to between 2021 and 2022). These receptors have no identified antigens. In light of the paper, this sample's treatment or condition label describes: roughly ten-day PBMC culture with coronavirus spike peptide pools or control peptides (ViraFEST assay). The protocol used for the library was PCR. Sequenced on an Illumina iSeq 100. TCR sequencing of DNA from cultured CD4+ T cells used the Oncomine TCR Beta short-read assay at the Johns Hopkins FTIC core. The public reads were quality trimmed at Q25 with fastp and then assembled into clones with MiXCR by TCRdb, keeping productive beta chains. Rows with one shared CDR3 protein collapse into an entry with the most common genes and DNA. A total of about 3,800 distinct CDR3 sequences appear in this sample, roughly 15% of them only once. The leading ten clones occupy approximately 19% of the sample.

Sequencing was carried out using CD4+ T cells from blood, cultured in vitro. The receptors come from a human donor who had recovered from COVID-19.

As for this clonotype: It may be a read error: a sequence one base away is much more abundant. The chain has TRBV20-1 and TRBJ2-3; TRBD2 matches at 13 bases. The CDR3 extends over 15 amino acids. Germline lookup yields CDR1 DFQATT and CDR2 SNEGSKA (reference sequence). CDR3 in amino acids: CSALTSGGLTDMQYF. DNA of the CDR3: TGCAGTGCTCTGACTAGCGGGGGGCTCACAGATATGCAGTATTTT.

V and J are TRBV6-1 and TRBJ1-1, with 8 nucleotides matching TRBD1. The CDR3 runs to 13 residues. Germline V CDR1 and CDR2: MNHNS, SASEGT. J lost 1 base, V lost 6 bases, and 1 base had no gene match. CDR3 DNA sequence: TGTGCCAGCAGGGGGACAGGGAACACTGAAGCTTTCTTT. This encodes CASRGTGNTEAFF.

The chain couples TRBV9 to TRBJ2-1; 7 bases agree with TRBD1. Germline V gives CDR1 SGDLS, CDR2 YYNGEE. This CDR3 region has 16 residues. V dropped 0 bases and J dropped 1; count of bases not matched to a gene: 4. CDR3 sequence: CASSVGRGQSYNEQFF. The CDR3 DNA follows: TGTGCCAGCAGCGTAGGTCGGGGACAGTCCTACAATGAGCAGTTCTTC.

A note on this clonotype: Since a much larger clone is just one base distant, this may be a read error. The chain couples TRBV12-3 or TRBV12-4 to TRBJ1-2; D perhaps matches TRBD1 (6 bases). The CDR3 is 14 amino acids. V gave up 5 bases and J gave up 2 bases, with 12 bases separating them. The CDR3 loop is CASSLRGGNYGYTF. The CDR3 DNA is TGTGCCAGCAGTCTTAGGGGGGGGAACTATGGCTACACCTTC.

This clonotype was seen a few times. The V call is TRBV6-1, the J call TRBJ1-6; no clear D. Looked up from germline, CDR1 is MNHNS and CDR2 is SASEGT. Trimming stripped 6 bases from V and 4 bases from J, with 7 bases between. The CDR3 has 13 residues. The CDR3: CASRRSYNSPLHF. CDR3 nucleotide sequence: TGTGCCAGCAGGAGGAGTTATAATTCACCCCTCCACTTT.

The V call is TRBV3-1, the J call TRBJ1-1, with D possibly TRBD1 on 5 matching bases. The CDR3 length is 12 residues. In germline, CDR1 is LGHDT, CDR2 YNNKEL (reference sequence). Trimming pared 3 bases from V and 11 bases from J, leaving 13 bases between. Here the CDR3 reads CASSQRTTVAFF. CDR3 DNA sequence: TGTGCCAGCAGCCAGAGGACAACCGTGGCTTTCTTT.

This clonotype rates as medium-sized. V is TRBV19 and J is TRBJ2-2; perhaps TRBD2 as D (7 bases). The CDR3 sequence is 15 residues long. V dropped 8 bases and J dropped 4 bases, with 17 bases sitting between them. CDR1 and CDR2 from the germline V gene are LNHDA and SQIVND (reference sequence). CDR3 DNA sequence: TGTGCCAGTCATAGGGGGGGCTCAGGCACCGGGGAGCTGTTTTTT. Translating it yields CASHRGGSGTGELFF.

By sample share, this clonotype is medium-sized (0.01 to 0.1%). The chain joins TRBV7-6 to TRBJ1-1; perhaps TRBD1 as D (5 bases). The CDR3 covers 15 residues. In germline, CDR1 is SGHVS, CDR2 FNYEAQ. Trimming removed 0 bases from V and 6 bases from J, with 14 bases in between. CDR3 bases: TGTGCCAGCAGCTTAGCTGGGACGGGGTCCGCTGAAGCTTTCTTT. The encoded protein is CASSLAGTGSAEAFF.

The V call is TRBV20-1, the J call TRBJ2-5, with D maybe TRBD1 (6 bases). V gave up 5 bases and J gave up 5 bases, with 15 bases separating them. CDR1 DFQATT and CDR2 SNEGSKA come from the germline V gene (reference sequence). The CDR3 runs 13 residues. Here the CDR3 reads CSARRAGAETQYF. The CDR3 DNA reads as TGCAGTGCTCGACGGGCAGGGGCGGAGACCCAGTACTTC.

This clonotype rates as medium-sized (0.01 to 0.1%). The CDR3 DNA follows: TGTGCCAGCAGTTTAGCGCTGGACAGGGACGATACGCAGTATTTT. Protein product: CASSLALDRDDTQYF. The V call is TRBV12-3 or TRBV12-4, the J call TRBJ2-3, with 8 bases lining up with TRBD1. This CDR3 is built from 15 residues. The ends lost 0 bases at V and 6 bases at J; junction bases unmatched: 5.

The CDR3 nucleotides are TGCAGTGCTAGAGATTTATTGGAAAAACTGTTTTTT. The encoded protein is CSARDLLEKLFF. This rearrangement joins TRBV20-1 to TRBJ1-4; D call uncertain. This CDR3 is 12 amino acids long. In germline, CDR1 is DFQATT, CDR2 SNEGSKA (reference sequence). V was shortened by 0 bases and J by 8 bases, with 7 bases between the two germline ends.

The table lists this clonotype with a few counts. The J gene is TRBJ2-1, the V gene TRBV2; tentatively, D is TRBD1 (5 bases). Between the trimmed V and J ends, which lost 7 bases and 4 bases, there was a span of 11 bases. This CDR3 spans 13 amino acids. CDR1 and CDR2 from the germline V gene are SNHLY and FYNNEI. CDR3 sequence: CASKARVYNEQFF. The CDR3 coding sequence is TGTGCCAGCAAAGCCAGGGTTTACAATGAGCAGTTCTTC.

By frequency in the sample, this clonotype is medium-sized. J is TRBJ1-6 and V is TRBV30; D not resolved. This CDR3 has 13 amino acids. V dropped 1 base and J dropped 15 bases, with 16 bases sitting between them. Germline CDR1 is GTSNPN and CDR2 is SVGIG (reference sequence). The CDR3 bases are TGTGCCTGGAGTGCGGCGGGGAAGAGTGACCTCCACTTT. Translating gives CAWSAAGKSDLHF.

This clonotype is labeled as medium-sized (0.01 to 0.1%). The CDR3 spells CSAPGPGGGQPQHF. In DNA, the CDR3 is TGCAGTGCGCCGGGCCCTGGAGGAGGTCAGCCCCAGCATTTT. The rearrangement joins TRBV20-1 to TRBJ1-5; D unclear. The CDR3 spans 14 residues. With 6 bases removed from V and 6 bases from J, the gap between germline ends came to 18 bases. CDR1 and CDR2 from the germline V gene are DFQATT and SNEGSKA (reference sequence).

The V and J genes are TRBV5-8 and TRBJ1-2; no reliable D call. The V end was cut by 1 base, the J end by 3 bases, with 13 bases between. The CDR3 covers 15 residues. Germline-derived CDR1 and CDR2 are SGHTS and YDEGEE. DNA of the CDR3: TGTGCCAGCAGCTTGCTGGGCACCGAATACTATGGCTACACCTTC. Amino acids: CASSLLGTEYYGYTF.

This clonotype has just a few counts. This chain links TRBV12-3 or TRBV12-4 with TRBJ1-2; D call uncertain. V was pared by 4 bases and J by 5 bases, with 5 bases between. The CDR3 totals 11 residues. CDR3 region: CASSSRYGYTF. The CDR3 DNA reads TGTGCCAGCAGTTCGAGGTATGGCTACACCTTC.

This clonotype has just a few counts. The rearrangement joins TRBV2 to TRBJ1-5, with a weak D call TRBD1 (6 bases). The CDR3 is 14 amino acids. Trimming pared 1 base from V and 7 bases from J, leaving 11 bases between. Germline-derived CDR1 and CDR2 are SNHLY and FYNNEI. CDR3 coding DNA: TGTGCCAGCAGTGAAGTAGGGGGATGGCAGCCCCAGCATTTT. Translated: CASSEVGGWQPQHF.

This clonotype qualifies as large. The genes are TRBV6-5 and TRBJ2-3, with D uncertain. Germline CDR1 is MNHEY and CDR2 is SVGAGI. The CDR3 runs to 11 residues. V lost 2 bases, J lost 7 bases, and 4 bases lay in between. Here the CDR3 reads CASSYGNTQYF. DNA of the CDR3: TGTGCCAGCAGTTACGGGAATACGCAGTATTTT.

This chain uses TRBV5-1 with TRBJ1-3; TRBD1 might be the D (6 bases). V was cut by 3 bases and J by 1 base, with 23 bases left in between. CDR3 length: 19 residues. Germline CDR1 is SGHRS and CDR2 is YFSETQ. CDR3 amino acids: CASSSPGHRRYLSGNTIYF. CDR3 DNA: TGCGCCAGCAGCTCGCCGGGACACAGGAGGTACTTGTCTGGAAACACCATATATTTT.

Within the sample, this clonotype is medium-sized (0.01 to 0.1%). The chain is built from TRBV7-6 and TRBJ2-2, with 10 nucleotides matching TRBD1. V lost 6 bases, J lost 6 bases, and 7 bases stayed unmatched. The CDR3 is 15 amino acids. Germline V gene lookup returns CDR1 SGHVS and CDR2 FNYEAQ. The CDR3 loop is CASRQGQGKSGELFF. In nucleotides, the CDR3 is TGTGCCAGCAGACAGGGACAGGGGAAGTCCGGGGAGCTGTTTTTT.

By its share, this clonotype is medium-sized. The V call is TRBV10-1, the J call TRBJ2-7; D possibly corresponds to TRBD1 (6 bases). CDR3 length equals 13 residues. V lost 3 bases and J lost 0, with 6 bases in between. The germline V gene has CDR1 WNHNN and CDR2 SYGVQD (reference sequence). The CDR3 nucleotides read TGCGCCAGCAGTGAAGGGGGCTCCTACGAGCAGTACTTC. Translation: CASSEGGSYEQYF.

V and J are TRBV20-1 and TRBJ2-6, with no clear D. The CDR3 has 14 residues. Germline V gives CDR1 DFQATT, CDR2 SNEGSKA (reference sequence). V lost 6 bases and J lost 0, with 9 bases in between. The CDR3 spells CSATPTSGANVLTF. The CDR3 region has the DNA TGCAGTGCAACCCCCACCTCTGGGGCCAACGTCCTGACTTTC.

This clonotype was found a few times. This sequence joins TRBV20-1 and TRBJ2-3, with 10 bases aligning to TRBD2. CDR1 is DFQATT, CDR2 SNEGSKA, per germline (reference sequence). V shed 6 bases and J 5 bases; nucleotides not matched to a gene: 14. This CDR3 spans 16 amino acids. CDR3 sequence (DNA): TGCAGTGCCGGCATTCCCTTAGCGGGGGGCATAGATACGCAGTATTTT. It specifies CSAGIPLAGGIDTQYF.

By share, this clonotype counts as medium-sized. This chain links TRBV2 with TRBJ1-5; D is undetermined. The CDR3 contains 15 residues. Germline V CDR1 and CDR2: SNHLY, FYNNEI. V was pared by 2 bases and J by 3 bases, with 11 bases between. The CDR3 coding sequence is TGTGCCAGCAGTGAATGGCAAGGGTTCAATCAGCCCCAGCATTTT. Its translation: CASSEWQGFNQPQHF.

V is TRBV6-5 and J is TRBJ2-2; TRBD1 agrees at 7 bases. In germline, CDR1 is MNHEY, CDR2 SVGAGI. The CDR3 sequence is 15 residues long. Germline trimming cut 1 base from V and 1 base from J; bases unmatched to any gene: 0. The CDR3 bases are TGTGCCAGCAGTTACTGGACAGGGAACACCGGGGAGCTGTTTTTT. Translating gives CASSYWTGNTGELFF.